A single sample gave rise to the 23 T cell receptor beta chains below, sequenced in a study of post-analysis software for immune sequencing data. The study, taken as a whole, reports: Included in a set of roughly five TRBV segments more frequent in patients than controls were TRBV5-6, TRBV5-1 and TRBV20-1.

Unique molecular identifiers tagged the TCR beta cDNA libraries. Using its own MiXCR run on the PCR reads, TCRdb lists one record per CDR3 protein. The sample has approximately 770,000 distinct CDR3 sequences, roughly 50% seen once. These receptors have no identified antigens. Sequences were obtained from blood. Receptors were obtained from a girl aged 5-17 years with multiple sclerosis.

This clonotype has only a few counts. The chain carries TRBV29-1 and TRBJ2-7, with D possibly TRBD1 on 6 matching bases. Germline-derived CDR1 and CDR2 are SQVTM and ANQGSEA. The CDR3 covers 13 residues. Trimming removed 4 bases from V and 1 base from J, with 11 bases in between. The CDR3 is CSVGTVYSYEQYF. CDR3 in DNA: TGCAGCGTTGGGACAGTTTATTCCTACGAGCAGTACTTC.

This clonotype was observed a few times. This chain joins TRBV3-1 and TRBJ2-1; D unclear. The CDR3 runs 16 residues. With 5 bases removed from V and 9 bases from J, the gap between germline ends came to 23 bases. In germline, CDR1 is LGHDT, CDR2 YNNKEL (reference sequence). The DNA of the CDR3 is TGTGCCAGCAGCTCGAGGAGAGAACCCGCTTCGGGTGAGCAGTTCTTC. This encodes CASSSRREPASGEQFF.

The chain carries TRBV27 and TRBJ2-2, with D hard to call. V lost 3 bases and J 6 bases, leaving 8 bases between the germline ends. Germline V gene lookup returns CDR1 MNHEY and CDR2 SMNVEV (reference sequence). This CDR3 is built from 13 residues. CDR3 in DNA: TGTGCCAGCAGTTTCGTGGGATCCGGGGAGCTGTTTTTT. Protein sequence: CASSFVGSGELFF.

This chain uses TRBV9 with TRBJ2-5; no definite D call. Trimming pared 0 bases from V and 2 bases from J, leaving 11 bases between. The CDR3 consists of 15 residues. The germline gives CDR1 SGDLS, CDR2 YYNGEE. CDR3 nucleotides: TGTGCCAGCAGCGTAGAGGGCGATCCTCAAGAGACCCAGTACTTC. Amino acids: CASSVEGDPQETQYF.

This chain joins TRBV12-3 or TRBV12-4 and TRBJ2-5; 8 nucleotides agree with TRBD2. The CDR3 has 14 amino acids. V gave up 6 bases and J gave up 11 bases; unmatched junction bases: 14. CDR3 DNA: TGTGCCAGCAGCATGGCGGGAGGACTACCGGGGCAGTACTTC. Translation: CASSMAGGLPGQYF.

The V call is TRBV14, the J call TRBJ2-1; D might be TRBD2 (6 bases). V lost 0 bases and J lost 0, with 15 bases in between. CDR1 is SGHDN, CDR2 FVKESK, per germline. CDR3 length equals 18 residues. The CDR3 spells CASSQDTPFGSSYNEQFF. As DNA, the CDR3 is TGTGCCAGCAGCCAAGATACCCCTTTCGGGAGCTCCTACAATGAGCAGTTCTTC.

The chain recombines TRBV7-9 with TRBJ2-5; 9 bases align to TRBD2. Germline CDR1 and CDR2: SEHNR and FQNEAQ (reference sequence). The CDR3 contains 14 residues. J was trimmed by 11 bases and V by 5 bases; bases with no gene match: 12. CDR3 amino acids: CASSVGLANNEQYF. CDR3 bases: TGTGCCAGCAGCGTGGGACTAGCCAACAATGAGCAGTACTTC.

CDR3 sequence reads: CASGFGGRGDNSPLHF. CDR3 bases: TGTGCCAGCGGCTTTGGAGGGCGGGGGGATAATTCACCCCTCCACTTT. The chain combines TRBV12-3 or TRBV12-4 with TRBJ1-6, with a tentative D call TRBD1 (5 bases). V shed 8 bases and J shed 5 bases, with 19 bases lying between them. The CDR3 totals 16 residues.

The chain has TRBV27 and TRBJ2-5; a weak D match, TRBD2 (6 bases). V was pared by 8 bases and J by 1 base, with 8 bases between. This CDR3 spans 12 amino acids. CDR1 and CDR2 (germline): MNHEY, SMNVEV (reference sequence). Written as DNA, the CDR3 is TGTGCCAGCGGGACTCTCCAAGAGACCCAGTACTTC. Its translation is CASGTLQETQYF.

Comments on this clonotype: Compared with germline, one end of the junction differs, possibly owing to a read error. This chain connects TRBV6-1 to TRBJ2-3; D possibly matches TRBD1 or TRBD2 (5 bases each). From germline, CDR1 is MNHNS and CDR2 SASEGT. CDR3 length: 14 residues. The DNA of the CDR3 is TGTACCAGCAGTGAGCGGACACCGACAGATACGCAGTATTTT. Translating gives CTSSERTPTDTQYF.

This rearrangement joins TRBV6-2 or TRBV6-3 to TRBJ1-2; D uncertain. The germline gives CDR1 MNHEY, CDR2 SVGEGT. The V and J ends lost 7 bases and 3 bases respectively, with 9 bases between them. CDR3 size: 12 residues. The CDR3 nucleotides are TGTGCCAGCATGTGGGGAGACTATGGCTACACCTTC. It yields the protein CASMWGDYGYTF.

In this sample, this clonotype turned up a few times. At one end the junction does not follow the germline gene, possibly because of a read error. The genes are TRBV19 and TRBJ2-1; 8 nucleotides agree with TRBD2. Gene TRBJ2-7 matches the end of the DNA better, so the J call may be wrong. Germline loops: CDR1 LNHDA, CDR2 SQIVND (reference sequence). The CDR3 has 14 residues. The DNA for the CDR3 is TGTGCCGGTAGTAGGGCTAGCGGGTACAATGAGCAGTACTTC. Protein product: CAGSRASGYNEQYF.

In its sample, this clonotype was seen a few times. V usage is TRBV25-1 and J usage is TRBJ2-1; 12 nucleotides match TRBD2. The CDR3 sequence is 15 residues long. The germline V gene encodes CDR1 MGHDK and CDR2 SYGVNS. V shed 5 bases and J 5 bases; nucleotides not matched to a gene: 4. CDR3 amino acids: CASSNRLAGDNEQFF. The CDR3 nucleotides are TGTGCCAGCAGTAATAGACTAGCGGGAGACAATGAGCAGTTCTTC.

This chain connects TRBV19 to TRBJ1-2; D is unresolved. V gave up 1 base and J gave up 4 bases, with 13 bases separating them. Germline V gene sequence: CDR1 LNHDA, CDR2 SQIVND (reference sequence). This CDR3 has 15 residues. CDR3 in DNA: TGTGCCAGTAGTATAGGAATTGGACTGACCTATGGCTACACCTTC. This sequence encodes CASSIGIGLTYGYTF.

The genes are TRBV4-2 and TRBJ2-5; perhaps TRBD2 as D (7 bases). Germline assignment: CDR1 LGHNA and CDR2 YNFKEQ. The CDR3 totals 14 residues. In nucleotides, the CDR3 is TGTGTCAGTAGTCCGGCAGGGGAGGGCGAGACCCAGTACTTC. Translation gives CVSSPAGEGETQYF.

The genes are TRBV7-2 and TRBJ2-1; 7 bases are a match to TRBD1. Germline-derived CDR1 and CDR2 are SGHTA and FQGNSA. This CDR3 has 14 amino acids. The V and J ends lost 8 bases and 6 bases, in that order; junction bases with no gene match: 10. The CDR3 DNA reads TGTGCCAGCCGAACCCCTAAGGGGGCCAATGAGCAGTTCTTC. It specifies CASRTPKGANEQFF.

The V call is TRBV25-1, the J call TRBJ2-4, with a possible D match to TRBD1 (6 bases). Judging by the DNA end, TRBJ2-7 fits better; the J call may be wrong. The CDR3 is 16 amino acids. Germline CDR1 is MGHDK and CDR2 is SYGVNS. The CDR3 region has the DNA TGTGCCAGCAGTGATCGGCAGGGGTCCAGTCCCTACGAGCAGTACTTC. It is translated as CASSDRQGSSPYEQYF.

Many counts were recorded for this clonotype. V and J are TRBV7-8 and TRBJ2-7, with D possibly TRBD2 on 5 matching bases. The V gene's germline CDR1 is SGHVS and CDR2 FQNEAQ. The ends were cut back, 5 bases at V and 6 bases at J, with 8 bases in the middle. The CDR3 extends over 11 amino acids. The DNA for the CDR3 is TGTGCCAGCAGCCCCGGGGTCGAGCAGTACTTC. Its translation is CASSPGVEQYF. Supplemented by reference TRBV7-8 and TRBJ2-7, the full variable domain reads GAGVSQSPRYKVAKRGQDVALRCDPISGHVSLFWYQQALGQGPEFLTYFQNEAQLDKSGLPSDRFFAERPEGSVSTLKIQRTQQEDSAVYLCASSPGVEQYFGPGTRLTVT.

The CDR3 DNA reads as TGCGCCAGCAGATTAGCGGCAAGCTCCTACAATGAGCAGTTCTTC. It yields the protein CASRLAASSYNEQFF. The gene calls are TRBV10-2 and TRBJ2-1; D possibly corresponds to TRBD2 (6 bases). The CDR3 sequence is 15 residues long. CDR1 is WSHSY, CDR2 SAAADI, per germline. The V end was cut by 6 bases, the J end by 0 bases, with 12 bases between.

The chain is built from TRBV27 and TRBJ1-6; 7 bases are shared with TRBD1. With 2 bases clipped from V and 10 bases from J, the junction kept 8 bases outside the gene matches. Looked up from germline, CDR1 is MNHEY and CDR2 is SMNVEV (reference sequence). The CDR3 loop spans 15 amino acids. Here the CDR3 reads CASSLADRVGSPLHF. Written as DNA, the CDR3 is TGTGCCAGCAGTTTAGCCGACAGGGTAGGGTCACCCCTCCACTTT.

The sample holds one count of this clonotype. The chain joins TRBV12-3 or TRBV12-4 to TRBJ1-4; D gene ambiguous. The CDR3 loop spans 13 amino acids. Trimming took 5 bases from V and 5 from J, leaving 9 bases between them. CDR3: CASSEQMNEKLFF. For the CDR3, the DNA is TGTGCCAGCAGTGAACAGATGAATGAAAAACTGTTTTTT.

The chain carries TRBV24-1 and TRBJ2-6, with D perhaps matching TRBD1 (8 bases). Trimming pared 9 bases from V and 0 bases from J, leaving 20 bases between. The CDR3 consists of 18 residues. The V gene's germline CDR1 is KGHDR and CDR2 SFDVKD. Written as DNA, the CDR3 is TGTGCCACCGCGGACAGGGAGGGGGATTTCTCTGGGGCCAACGTCCTGACTTTC. It encodes CATADREGDFSGANVLTF.

This clonotype showed up just a few times. This chain uses TRBV7-2 with TRBJ2-7, with a weak D call TRBD2 (6 bases). Between the trimmed V and J ends, which lost 2 bases and 2 bases, there was a span of 13 bases. This CDR3 is built from 15 residues. Germline V gene data show CDR1 as SGHTA and CDR2 as FQGNSA. CDR3 nucleotide sequence: TGTGCCAGCAGCTTAAATAGCGGAGCGGCCTACGAGCAGTACTTC. This translates into CASSLNSGAAYEQYF.